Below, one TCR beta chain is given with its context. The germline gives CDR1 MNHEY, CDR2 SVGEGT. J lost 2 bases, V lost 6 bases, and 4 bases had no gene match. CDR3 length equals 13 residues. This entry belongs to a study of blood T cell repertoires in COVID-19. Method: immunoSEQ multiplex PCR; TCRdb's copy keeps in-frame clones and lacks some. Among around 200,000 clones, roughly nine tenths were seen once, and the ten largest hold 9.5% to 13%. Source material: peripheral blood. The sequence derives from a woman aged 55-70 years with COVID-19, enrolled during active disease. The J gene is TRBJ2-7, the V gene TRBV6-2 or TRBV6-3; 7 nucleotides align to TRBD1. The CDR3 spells CASSTTGAYEQYF. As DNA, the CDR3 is TGTGCCAGCAGCACCACAGGGGCCTACGAGCAGTACTTC.